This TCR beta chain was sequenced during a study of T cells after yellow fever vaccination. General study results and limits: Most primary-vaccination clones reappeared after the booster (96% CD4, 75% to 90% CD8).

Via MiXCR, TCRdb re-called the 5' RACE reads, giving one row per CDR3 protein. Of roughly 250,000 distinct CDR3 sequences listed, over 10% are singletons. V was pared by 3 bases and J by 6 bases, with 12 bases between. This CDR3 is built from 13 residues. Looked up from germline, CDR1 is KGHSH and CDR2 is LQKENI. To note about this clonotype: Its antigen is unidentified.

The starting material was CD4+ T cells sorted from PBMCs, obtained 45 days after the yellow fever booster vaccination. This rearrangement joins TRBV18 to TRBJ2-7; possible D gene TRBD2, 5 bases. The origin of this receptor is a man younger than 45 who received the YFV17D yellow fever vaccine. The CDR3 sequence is CASSPRDVGEQYF. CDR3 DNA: TGTGCCAGCTCACCGAGGGATGTAGGCGAGCAGTACTTC.